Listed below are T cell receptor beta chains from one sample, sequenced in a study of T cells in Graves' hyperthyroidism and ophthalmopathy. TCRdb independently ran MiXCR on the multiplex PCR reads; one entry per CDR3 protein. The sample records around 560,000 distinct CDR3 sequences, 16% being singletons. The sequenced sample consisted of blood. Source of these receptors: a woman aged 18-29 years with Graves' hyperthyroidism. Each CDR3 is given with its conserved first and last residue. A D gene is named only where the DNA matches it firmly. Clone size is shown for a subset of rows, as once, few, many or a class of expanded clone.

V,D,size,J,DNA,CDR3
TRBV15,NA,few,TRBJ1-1,TGTGCCACCAGCAGAGATAAGAGGGCGGCAATGAACACTGAAGCTTTCTTT,CATSRDKRAAMNTEAFF
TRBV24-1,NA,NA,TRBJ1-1,TGTGCCAACGCCCTAATACAGGAAGCTTTCTTT,CANALIQEAFF
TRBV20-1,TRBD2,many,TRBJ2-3,TGCAGTGTAAGCGGGAGGACAGATACGCAGTATTTT,CSVSGRTDTQYF
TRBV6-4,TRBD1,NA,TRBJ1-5,TGTGCCAGCAGTGACCGAACAGGGGGTCACAATCAGCCCCAGCATTTT,CASSDRTGGHNQPQHF
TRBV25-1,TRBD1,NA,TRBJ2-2,TGTGCCAGCAGTGCCCGAGGGACAGGGGCCACCGGGGAGCTGTTTTTT,CASSARGTGATGELFF
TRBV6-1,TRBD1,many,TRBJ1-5,TGTGCCAGCAGTAAATCCGACAGGGACTATAGCAATCAGCCCCAGCATTTT,CASSKSDRDYSNQPQHF
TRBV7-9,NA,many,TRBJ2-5,TGTGCCAGCAGCAGGGTTGGGGGACAAGAGACCCAGTACTTC,CASSRVGGQETQYF
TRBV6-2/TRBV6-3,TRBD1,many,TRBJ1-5,TGTGCCAGCGTACAGGGGACGGGGTATAGCAATCAGCCCCAGCATTTT,CASVQGTGYSNQPQHF
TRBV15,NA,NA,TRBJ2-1,TGTGCCACCAGACACCTAGCGTGGGGGTTGTACAATGAGCAGTTCTTC,CATRHLAWGLYNEQFF
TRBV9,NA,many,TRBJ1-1,TGTGCCAGCAGCGTAGGAACAGCCGGTAATGAAGCTTTCTTT,CASSVGTAGNEAFF
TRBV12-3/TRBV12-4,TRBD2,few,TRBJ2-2,TGTGCCAGCAGTGCCCTACTCGGGACTAGCGCTGTTGCCGCCGGGGAGCTGTTTTTT,CASSALLGTSAVAAGELFF
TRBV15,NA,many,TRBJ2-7,TGTGCCACCAGCAGAGATGTACAGGGTCGTCTCGAGCAGTACTTC,CATSRDVQGRLEQYF
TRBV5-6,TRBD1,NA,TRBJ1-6,TGTGCCAGCAGCTTCAATGGACAGGGGAATGGATCACCCCTCCACTTT,CASSFNGQGNGSPLHF
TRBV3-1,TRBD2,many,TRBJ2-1,TGTGCCAGCAGCCAAGGAAGCGGGAGTAGGAATGAGCAGTTCTTC,CASSQGSGSRNEQFF
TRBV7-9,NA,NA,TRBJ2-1,TGTGCCAGCAGCCGGATATACGGGAGCCAGCACAATGAGCAGTTCTTC,CASSRIYGSQHNEQFF
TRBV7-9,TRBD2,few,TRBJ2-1,TGTGCCAGCAGCGAACTAGCGGGGAAAGGGGCGTTCTTC,CASSELAGKGAFF
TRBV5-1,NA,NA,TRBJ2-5,TGCGCCAGCAGCTTGAAGCCAGACCAAGAGACCCAGTACTTC,CASSLKPDQETQYF
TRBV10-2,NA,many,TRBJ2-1,TGCGCCAGCAGTGAGGCGGGACGCAATGAGCAGTTCTTC,CASSEAGRNEQFF
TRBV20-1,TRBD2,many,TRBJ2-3,TGCAGTGCTAGAGAGATCCGCGGGAGGGTAGTGGTAGCAGATACGCAGTATTTT,CSAREIRGRVVVADTQYF
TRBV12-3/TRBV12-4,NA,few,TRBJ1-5,TGTGCCAGCAGTTTAATGGGGTTTGGCAATCAGCCCCAGCATTTT,CASSLMGFGNQPQHF
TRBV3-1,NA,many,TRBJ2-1,TGTGCCAGCAGCCAAGATCGTCGGGGGGCGTCCTACAATGAGCAGTTCTTC,CASSQDRRGASYNEQFF
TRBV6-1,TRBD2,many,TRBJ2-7,TGTGCCAGCAGTGAAAAGCTAGCGGATGTACGCTCCTACGAGCAGTACTTC,CASSEKLADVRSYEQYF
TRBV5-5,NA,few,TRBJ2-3,TGTGCCAGCAGCCCGGACTCTTTTAGCACAGATACGCAGTATTTT,CASSPDSFSTDTQYF
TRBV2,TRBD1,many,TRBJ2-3,TGTGCCAGCAGAGATAACAGGGGGCGAGGAGATACGCAGTATTTT,CASRDNRGRGDTQYF
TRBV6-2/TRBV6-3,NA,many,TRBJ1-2,TGTGCCAGCAGTTACTCATCCTCTGGCGGCTACTATGGCTACACCTTC,CASSYSSSGGYYGYTF
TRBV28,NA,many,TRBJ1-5,TGTGCCAGCAGTTTCGAGGCGTCGTGGGCGCAGGTCGATCAGCCCCAGCATTTT,CASSFEASWAQVDQPQHF
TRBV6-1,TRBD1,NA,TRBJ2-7,TGTGCCAGCTCGAGGAACAGGGGCGTCGGGACCTACGAGCAGTACTTC,CASSRNRGVGTYEQYF
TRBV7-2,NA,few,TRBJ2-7,TGTGCCAGCAGCCCAGACCGGGACTCCACCTACGAGCAGTACTTC,CASSPDRDSTYEQYF
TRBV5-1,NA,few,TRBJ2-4,TGCGCCAGCAGCGTTAGACTAGCCAAAAACATTCAGTACTTC,CASSVRLAKNIQYF
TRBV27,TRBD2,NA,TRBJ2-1,TGTGCCAGCGCTTGGACCATAGCGGGGGCCTACAATGAGCAGTTCTTC,CASAWTIAGAYNEQFF
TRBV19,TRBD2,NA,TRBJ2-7,TGTGCCAGTAGTATAGGGGACTACTCCTACGAGCAGTACTTC,CASSIGDYSYEQYF
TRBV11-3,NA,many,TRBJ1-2,TGTGCCAGCAGCTCCTACCCGACGGTAAACTATGGCTACACCTTC,CASSSYPTVNYGYTF
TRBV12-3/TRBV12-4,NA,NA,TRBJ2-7,TGTGCCAGCACCGGGGACAAGACTTACGAGCAGTACTTC,CASTGDKTYEQYF
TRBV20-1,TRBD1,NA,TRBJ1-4,TGCAGTGCCCAACTTCCACAGGGGGCGGGGGAAAAACTGTTTTTT,CSAQLPQGAGEKLFF
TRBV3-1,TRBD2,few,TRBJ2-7,TGTGCCAGCAGCCGAGCCGGGACTAGCGGGAGATACGAGCAGTACTTC,CASSRAGTSGRYEQYF
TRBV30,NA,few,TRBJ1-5,TGTGCCTGGAGTGAGACAGTATACAATCAGCCCCAGCATTTT,CAWSETVYNQPQHF
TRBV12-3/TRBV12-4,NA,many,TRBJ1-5,TGTGCCAGCAGTCCGGGACGAGCAATTAATCAGCCCCAGCATTTT,CASSPGRAINQPQHF
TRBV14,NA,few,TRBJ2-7,TGTGCCAGCAGCCAAGCGAACCGGGGCGAGCAGTACTTC,CASSQANRGEQYF
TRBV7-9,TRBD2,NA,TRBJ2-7,TGTGCCAGCAGCCCAACATGGACTAGCGGCGCCTCCTACGAGCAGTACTTC,CASSPTWTSGASYEQYF
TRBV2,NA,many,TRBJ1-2,TGTGCCAGCAGTGGGGCGAGCACCGGCTACACCTTC,CASSGASTGYTF
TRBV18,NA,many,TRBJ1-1,TGTGCCAGCTCACCAACAGGCACCGGAGTGAGCACTGAAGCTTTCTTT,CASSPTGTGVSTEAFF
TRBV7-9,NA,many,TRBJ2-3,TGTGCCAGCAGCTTAAACAGGGTTGGACGAACAGATACGCAGTATTTT,CASSLNRVGRTDTQYF
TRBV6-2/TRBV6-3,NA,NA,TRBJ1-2,TGTGCCAGCAGTTACGAGGGGAGGCGTATTGATGGCTACACCTTC,CASSYEGRRIDGYTF
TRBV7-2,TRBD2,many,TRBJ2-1,TGTGCCAGCAGCAATAGCCCTAGCGGGGGGGCCGATGAGCAGTTCTTC,CASSNSPSGGADEQFF
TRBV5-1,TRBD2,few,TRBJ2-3,TGCGCCAGCAGCTGGGCTAGCGGGGGCGGCACAGATACGCAGTATTTT,CASSWASGGGTDTQYF
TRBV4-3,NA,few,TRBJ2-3,TGCGCCAGCAGCCACAGACTTGGAGATACGCAGTATTTT,CASSHRLGDTQYF
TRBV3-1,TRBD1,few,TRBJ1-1,TGTGCCAGCAGCCGTGGGACAGGGAGGAGCACTGAAGCTTTCTTT,CASSRGTGRSTEAFF
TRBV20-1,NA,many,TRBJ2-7,TGCAGTGCCAGGTGGGACGAGCAGTACTTC,CSARWDEQYF
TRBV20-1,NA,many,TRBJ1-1,TGCAGTGCTAGAGATCAGGCGGCGCGCCTCTATGGGACTGAAGCTTTCTTT,CSARDQAARLYGTEAFF
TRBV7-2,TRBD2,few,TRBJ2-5,TGTGCCAGCAGCCGAATGGGACTAGCGGGGGGTGAAGAGACCCAGTACTTC,CASSRMGLAGGEETQYF
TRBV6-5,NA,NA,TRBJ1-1,TGTGCCAGCAGTTCCCCCCCAGGGAACACTGAAGCTTTCTTT,CASSSPPGNTEAFF
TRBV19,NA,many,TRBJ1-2,TGTGCCAGTAGTCGAAGCAAGCAGGGGCATGGCTACACCTTC,CASSRSKQGHGYTF
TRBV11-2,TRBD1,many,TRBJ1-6,TGTGCCAGCAGCGTCCGGGACAGGGGTCATTCACCCCTCCACTTT,CASSVRDRGHSPLHF
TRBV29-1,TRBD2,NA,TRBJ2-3,TGCAGCGCTGCAGGCGGGGGGGTGAATACGCAGTATTTT,CSAAGGGVNTQYF
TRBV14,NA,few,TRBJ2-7,TGTGCCAGCAGCCAAGACGGGTTCGGCTCCTACGAGCAGTACTTC,CASSQDGFGSYEQYF